These T cell receptor beta chains were read from a single sample in a study of blood T cell repertoires in COVID-19. Profiling relied on immunoSEQ multiplex PCR, and the TCRdb table lists in-frame clones only, not all of them. The sample shows 430,000 or so clones, roughly 88% of them seen only once. The specimen sequenced was PBMCs or T cells enriched from blood (not recorded which). The receptors shown here come from a young woman who had been exposed to COVID-19. Both conserved end residues are part of each CDR3. Fields, in order: J gene, D gene, CDR3 length, V gene, CDR3 protein. D genes are given only for firm matches.

TRBJ1-6,NA,15,TRBV4-1,CASSLGTPYNSPLHF
TRBJ2-1,TRBD2,16,TRBV28,CASRLGGLAGDNEQFF
TRBJ2-7,TRBD2,18,TRBV9,CASSPMGLAGGPGYEQYF
TRBJ1-6,TRBD1,15,TRBV6-2/TRBV6-3,CASSSLDRESSPLHF
TRBJ2-4,NA,15,TRBV18,CASSPLTTAKNIQYF
TRBJ1-6,TRBD1,16,TRBV14,CASSLGTQGVRTPLHF
TRBJ1-5,TRBD1,17,TRBV28,CASSLTGTGMGNQPQHF
TRBJ2-3,NA,10,TRBV29-1,CSVAGNTQYF
TRBJ2-7,NA,13,TRBV25-1,CASSAGGPYEQYF
TRBJ2-1,TRBD2,16,TRBV3-1/TRBV3-2,CASSQELAGGNNEQFF
TRBJ2-7,TRBD2,15,TRBV18,CASSPGAGEYHEQYF
TRBJ2-3,TRBD2,15,TRBV18,CASSPSGLEADTQYF
TRBJ1-2,NA,17,TRBV6-1,CASSEILGEGRSYGYTF
TRBJ2-5,TRBD2,18,TRBV3-1/TRBV3-2,CASSRNEGRLAGGKTQYF
TRBJ2-7,NA,15,TRBV19,CASSIVSGDSYEQYF
TRBJ2-7,TRBD1,14,TRBV5-6,CASSLVGGVHEQYF
TRBJ1-2,TRBD1,15,TRBV28,CASSLSTGLNYGYTF
TRBJ2-7,TRBD2,14,TRBV27,CASSFPGLASEQYF
TRBJ1-6,NA,16,TRBV25-1,CASSQPLTGLHSPLHF
TRBJ2-3,TRBD1,16,TRBV28,CATGITWTGGTDTQYF
TRBJ2-1,TRBD2,18,TRBV3-1/TRBV3-2,CASSQDLAGGPPYNEQFF
TRBJ2-2,TRBD1,15,TRBV7-9,CASSFGTGLAGELFF